This TCR beta chain derives from a study of identical twins' blood T cells. V lost 1 base, J lost 4 bases, and 7 bases stayed unmatched. CDR1 DFQATT and CDR2 SNEGSKA come from the germline V gene (reference sequence). There are 15 residues in the CDR3. All three twin pairs grew up together with likely shared infections and vaccines. A single record per CDR3 protein comes from TCRdb applying MiXCR to the 5' RACE reads. Here the sample spans 350,000 to 450,000 distinct CDR3 sequences, over 25% being singletons. The chain is built from TRBV20-1 and TRBJ2-3; 8 bases fit TRBD2. This receptor was taken from a woman aged 18 to 55 in good health. Sequenced: PBMCs. CDR3 DNA sequence: TGCAGTGCTAGAGGGCGGGGACTAGTGGCAGATACGCAGTATTTT. Translation: CSARGRGLVADTQYF.